These 29 T cell receptor beta chains were sequenced from one sample in a study of T cell responses to AZD1222 COVID-19 vaccine. Sequencing used immunoSEQ multiplex PCR; TCRdb keeps in-frame clones, though not all of them. The data contain about 73,000 clones, 80% of them singletons. The specimen was peripheral blood, collected 28 days after the second AZD1222 dose. Source of these receptors: an adult who received the AZD1222 COVID-19 vaccine.

This clone was observed once. The CDR3 DNA reads TGTGCCAGCAGTTACAAAGGGGCTTACGAGCAGTACTTC. It yields the protein CASSYKGAYEQYF. V gene TRBV6-2 or TRBV6-3 combines with J gene TRBJ2-7; possible D gene TRBD1, 5 bases. The CDR3 sequence is 13 residues long. The V end was cut by 2 bases, the J end by 4 bases, with 9 bases between. Looked up from germline, CDR1 is MNHEY and CDR2 is SVGEGT.

In this sample, this clone turned up a few times. The rearrangement joins TRBV7-6 to TRBJ2-7; tentatively, D is TRBD1 or TRBD2 (5 bases each). Trimming took 1 base from V and 2 from J, leaving 9 bases between them. The CDR3 totals 14 residues. The germline CDR1 and CDR2 sequences are SGHVS and FNYEAQ. This CDR3 reads CASSLGGITYEQYF. Written as DNA, the CDR3 is TGTGCCAGCAGCTTAGGGGGGATTACCTACGAGCAGTACTTC.

The genes are TRBV7-2 and TRBJ2-1; the match to TRBD1 covers 8 bases. There are 14 residues in the CDR3. The J segment lost 7 bases and the V segment lost 3 bases, leaving 5 bases of the junction unmatched. Germline values: CDR1 SGHTA, CDR2 FQGNSA. In DNA form, the CDR3 reads TGTGCCAGCAGCTTCGGACAGGGCGGGAATGAGCAGTTCTTC. Translated, it gives CASSFGQGGNEQFF.

The chain employs TRBV27 and TRBJ2-7; 10 positions agree with TRBD1. Germline values: CDR1 MNHEY, CDR2 SMNVEV (reference sequence). This CDR3 has 15 amino acids. The ends lost 5 bases at V and 4 bases at J; junction bases unmatched: 8. In DNA, the CDR3 is TGTGCCAGCAGTAAAGACAGGGGGCTAATATACGAGCAGTACTTC. Its protein is CASSKDRGLIYEQYF.

The genes are TRBV3-1 (or the pseudogene TRBV3-2) and TRBJ2-2; tentative D call: TRBD1 (6 bases). The CDR3 spans 19 residues. The V gene lost 4 bases and the J gene lost 4 bases, with 25 bases spanning the gap. The germline CDR1 and CDR2 sequences are LGHDT and YNNKEL (reference sequence). The CDR3 here is CASSRSVETGTSLTGELFF. CDR3 sequence (DNA): TGTGCCAGCAGCCGTAGCGTTGAAACCGGGACAAGTCTCACCGGGGAGCTGTTTTTT.

This sequence joins TRBV7-3 and TRBJ2-3, with D perhaps TRBD2 (6 bases). CDR1 and CDR2 from the germline V gene are SGHTA and FQGTGA. Between the trimmed V and J ends, which lost 0 bases and 0 bases, there was a span of 7 bases. This CDR3 contains 15 residues. The CDR3 region is CASSLTAGSTDTQYF. The CDR3 DNA reads as TGTGCCAGCAGCTTAACGGCGGGAAGCACAGATACGCAGTATTTT.

The gene calls are TRBV30 and TRBJ1-3; D unclear. Trimming removed 3 bases from V and 4 bases from J, with 7 bases in between. Germline V gives CDR1 GTSNPN, CDR2 SVGIG (reference sequence). This CDR3 comprises 12 residues. CDR3 loop: CAWSGFGNTIYF. The CDR3 nucleotides are TGTGCCTGGAGCGGGTTCGGAAACACCATATATTTT.

The rearrangement uses TRBV13 and TRBJ1-3; D uncertain. The CDR3 runs 14 residues. Germline V lookup: CDR1 PRHDT, CDR2 FYEKMQ (reference sequence). Trimming stripped 5 bases from V and 0 bases from J, with 8 bases between. CDR3 in DNA: TGTGCCAGCAGCGGGTTAAACTCTGGAAACACCATATATTTT. Translation gives CASSGLNSGNTIYF.

The genes are TRBV3-1 (or the pseudogene TRBV3-2) and TRBJ2-4; D is unclear. Trimming removed 3 bases at V and 6 bases at J, with 3 bases between. The CDR3 spans 11 residues. Germline CDR1 reads LGHDT; CDR2 reads YNNKEL (reference sequence). CDR3 in amino acids: CASSQLNIQYF. The DNA for the CDR3 is TGTGCCAGCAGCCAGTTAAACATTCAGTACTTC.

V is TRBV5-5 and J is TRBJ2-5; the D gene could be TRBD1 or TRBD2 (6 bases each). Germline V gene lookup returns CDR1 SGHKS and CDR2 YYEKEE (reference sequence). The germline V and J ends were trimmed by 4 bases and 5 bases, with 18 bases remaining between them. CDR3 length: 15 amino acids. This CDR3 reads CASSGTGPGAETQYF. The CDR3, as DNA: TGTGCCAGCAGCGGCACGGGCCCGGGGGCGGAGACCCAGTACTTC.

In its sample, this clone was seen a few times. The rearrangement links TRBV28 to TRBJ2-7; a weak D match, TRBD2 (6 bases). Germline CDR1 and CDR2: MDHEN and SYDVKM. CDR3 length equals 13 residues. Trimming removed 11 bases from V and 2 bases from J, with 16 bases in between. The CDR3 DNA reads as TGTGCCTCCGTGAGGGGAGGAGCCTACGAGCAGTACTTC. Translated: CASVRGGAYEQYF.

The count of this clone is one. J is TRBJ1-2 and V is TRBV28; D gene unclear. This CDR3 comprises 11 residues. With 4 bases removed from V and 8 bases from J, the gap between germline ends came to 8 bases. The V gene's germline CDR1 is MDHEN and CDR2 SYDVKM. The CDR3 sequence is CASSSERGYTF. The DNA for the CDR3 is TGTGCCAGCAGTTCTGAACGGGGCTACACCTTC.

The gene calls are TRBV10-1 and TRBJ1-6, with a possible D match to TRBD1 (6 bases). Per the germline V gene, CDR1 is WNHNN and CDR2 is SYGVQD (reference sequence). This CDR3 is 15 amino acids long. The germline V and J ends were trimmed by 6 bases and 7 bases, with 16 bases remaining between them. The CDR3 loop is CASSSGQTPNSPLHF. Here the CDR3 DNA reads TGCGCCAGCAGCAGCGGACAGACGCCAAATTCACCCCTCCACTTT.

The chain joins TRBV4-1 to TRBJ1-2; TRBD1 is a possible D gene (5 bases). Germline CDR1 is MGHRA and CDR2 is YSYEKL. CDR3 length equals 16 residues. Trimming took off 2 bases at V and 1 base at J, with 14 bases between the two ends. The CDR3 spells CASSQNSDTFNYGYTF. The CDR3 nucleotides read TGCGCCAGCAGCCAAAATTCGGACACCTTTAACTATGGCTACACCTTC.

This rearrangement joins TRBV2 to TRBJ2-2; 9 bases align to TRBD1. CDR1 is SNHLY and CDR2 is FYNNEI in the germline V gene. The ends lost 1 base at V and 4 bases at J; junction bases unmatched: 4. CDR3 size: 16 residues. The CDR3 spells CASSEVGTGITGELFF. Here the CDR3 DNA reads TGTGCCAGCAGTGAAGTGGGGACAGGGATCACCGGGGAGCTGTTTTTT.

This rearrangement joins TRBV5-1 to TRBJ2-1; D may be TRBD1 (6 bases). Trimming took off 5 bases at V and 8 bases at J, with 14 bases between the two ends. CDR1 SGHRS and CDR2 YFSETQ come from the germline V gene. This CDR3 is built from 13 residues. This CDR3 is CASSLDRFDEQFF. The CDR3 DNA sequence: TGCGCCAGCAGTTTAGACAGGTTCGATGAGCAGTTCTTC.

This chain uses TRBV29-1 with TRBJ2-7; 10 bases line up with TRBD2. V shed 4 bases, J shed 6 bases, and the junction held 3 bases outside the gene matches. This CDR3 is 12 amino acids long. Germline V gene sequence: CDR1 SQVTM, CDR2 ANQGSEA. The CDR3 is CSVGIAGGEQYF. The CDR3 nucleotides read TGCAGCGTTGGCATAGCGGGGGGCGAGCAGTACTTC.

This clone was seen only a few times. CDR3 nucleotides: TGTGCCAGCAGCCAAGGGACCACAGGACTGCGAGGAAACACCATATATTTT. This sequence encodes CASSQGTTGLRGNTIYF. V and J are TRBV4-2 and TRBJ1-3, with a weak D call TRBD1 (5 bases). The CDR3 runs 17 residues. V lost 1 base and J 4 bases, leaving 17 bases between the germline ends. Germline CDR1 is LGHNA and CDR2 is YNFKEQ.

The rearrangement uses TRBV7-2 and TRBJ1-1; D perhaps matches TRBD1 (6 bases). This CDR3 spans 13 amino acids. Germline-derived CDR1 and CDR2 are SGHTA and FQGNSA. V was pared by 2 bases and J by 5 bases, with 9 bases between. CDR3 region: CASSLKGGTEAFF. In nucleotides, the CDR3 is TGTGCCAGCAGCTTAAAGGGGGGAACTGAAGCTTTCTTT.

This clone occurred a few times. CDR3 sequence reads: CASSTDRGDQPQHF. CDR3 sequence (DNA): TGTGCCAGTAGTACCGACAGGGGTGATCAGCCCCAGCATTTT. This chain joins TRBV19 and TRBJ1-5, with TRBD1 matching over 8 bases. Germline CDR1 LNHDA, CDR2 SQIVND (reference sequence). V trimming: 4 bases; J trimming: 5 bases; junction bases outside the gene matches: 4. CDR3 length equals 14 residues.

The chain links TRBV19 to TRBJ2-3; 9 nucleotides line up with TRBD2. V gave up 10 bases and J gave up 3 bases; unmatched junction bases: 5. In germline, CDR1 is LNHDA, CDR2 SQIVND (reference sequence). This CDR3 region has 13 residues. CDR3 in DNA: TGTGCCACACATCTAGCGGGAACAGATACGCAGTATTTT. Translating gives CATHLAGTDTQYF. Combining the CDR3 with reference TRBV19 and TRBJ2-3 gives the whole variable domain DGGITQSPKYLFRKEGQNVTLSCEQNLNHDAMYWYRQDPGQGLRLIYYSQIVNDFQKGDIAEGYSVSREKKESFPLTVTSAQKNPTAFYLCATHLAGTDTQYFGPGTRLTVL.

V usage is TRBV18 and J usage is TRBJ2-7; 8 bases are a match to TRBD1. V was pared by 3 bases and J by 6 bases, with 19 bases of the junction left unmatched. CDR1 is KGHSH and CDR2 is LQKENI in the germline V gene. The CDR3 extends over 18 amino acids. CDR3 sequence reads: CASSPGQGVYGVDLEQYF. In DNA form, the CDR3 reads TGTGCCAGCTCACCCGGACAGGGAGTATATGGGGTGGACCTCGAGCAGTACTTC.

This chain connects TRBV12-3 or TRBV12-4 to TRBJ2-5; 7 bases are a match to TRBD1. V shed 6 bases, J shed 5 bases, and the junction held 3 bases outside the gene matches. The CDR3 has 12 residues. The CDR3 DNA is TGTGCCAGCAGCGACAGGGTCGAGACCCAGTACTTC. Amino acids: CASSDRVETQYF.

J is TRBJ2-7 and V is TRBV5-3; perhaps D is TRBD1 or TRBD2 (5 bases each). TRBV5-3 is placed among ORFs of uncertain function. The V gene lost 5 bases and the J gene lost 5 bases, with 11 bases spanning the gap. CDR3 size: 12 residues. CDR3 loop: CARSAGTNEQYF. The CDR3 region has the DNA TGTGCCAGAAGTGCCGGGACGAACGAGCAGTACTTC.

The rearrangement uses TRBV19 and TRBJ2-1, with 11 bases lining up with TRBD2. This CDR3 has 16 amino acids. Germline-derived CDR1 and CDR2 are LNHDA and SQIVND (reference sequence). V lost 7 bases, J lost 0 bases, and 5 bases stayed unmatched. In DNA form, the CDR3 reads TGTGCCAGTACCCCAACTAGCGGGAGCTCCTACAATGAGCAGTTCTTC. Translation: CASTPTSGSSYNEQFF. The full variable domain, in which reference TRBV19 and TRBJ2-1 provide the parts outside the CDR3, is DGGITQSPKYLFRKEGQNVTLSCEQNLNHDAMYWYRQDPGQGLRLIYYSQIVNDFQKGDIAEGYSVSREKKESFPLTVTSAQKNPTAFYLCASTPTSGSSYNEQFFGPGTRLTVL.

The chain links TRBV14 to TRBJ2-7; D call uncertain. Germline-derived CDR1 and CDR2 are SGHDN and FVKESK. Trimming removed 4 bases at V and 3 bases at J, with 16 bases between. The CDR3 is 15 residues long. The chain's CDR3 is CASSPKKGMGYEQYF. The CDR3 coding sequence is TGTGCCAGCAGCCCAAAAAAAGGGATGGGCTACGAGCAGTACTTC.

The chain combines TRBV7-9 with TRBJ1-2, with 11 bases lining up with TRBD1. Germline-derived CDR1 and CDR2 are SEHNR and FQNEAQ (reference sequence). V shed 3 bases, J shed 6 bases, and the junction held 6 bases outside the gene matches. The CDR3 extends over 15 amino acids. The CDR3 protein is CASSFGQGASDGYTF. In DNA, the CDR3 is TGTGCCAGCAGCTTCGGACAGGGGGCTAGTGATGGCTACACCTTC. The whole variable domain, remainder taken from reference TRBV7-9 and TRBJ1-2, is DTGVSQNPRHKITKRGQNVTFRCDPISEHNRLYWYRQTLGQGPEFLTYFQNEAQLEKSRLLSDRFSAERPKGSFSTLEIQRTEQGDSAMYLCASSFGQGASDGYTFGSGTRLTVV.

This chain uses TRBV29-1 with TRBJ1-2, with D perhaps TRBD1 (5 bases). V shed 6 bases and J shed 4 bases, with 21 bases lying between them. Germline CDR1 is SQVTM and CDR2 is ANQGSEA. The CDR3 runs 15 residues. Written as DNA, the CDR3 is TGCAGCGTCGAAACGGGTGAGGCAGGGACCTATGGCTACACCTTC. Translated, it gives CSVETGEAGTYGYTF.

The J gene is TRBJ2-7, the V gene TRBV7-3; the match to TRBD1 covers 7 bases. Trimming removed 5 bases from V and 0 bases from J; junction bases left unmatched: 4. CDR1 is SGHTA, CDR2 FQGTGA, per germline. CDR3 length: 14 residues. The CDR3 region has the DNA TGTGCCAGCAGCCTCCGGGACAGCTCCTACGAGCAGTACTTC. Amino acid sequence: CASSLRDSSYEQYF.